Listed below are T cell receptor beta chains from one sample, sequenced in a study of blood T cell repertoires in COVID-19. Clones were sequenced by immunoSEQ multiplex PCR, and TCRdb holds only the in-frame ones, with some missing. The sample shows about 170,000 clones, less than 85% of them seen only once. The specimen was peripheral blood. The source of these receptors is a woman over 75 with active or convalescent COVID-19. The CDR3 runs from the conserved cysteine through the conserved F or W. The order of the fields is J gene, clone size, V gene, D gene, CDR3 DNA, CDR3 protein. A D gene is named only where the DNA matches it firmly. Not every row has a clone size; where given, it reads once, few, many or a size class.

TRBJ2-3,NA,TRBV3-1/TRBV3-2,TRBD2,TGTGCCAGCAGGCTAGCGGTTAGCACAGATACGCAGTATTTT,CASRLAVSTDTQYF
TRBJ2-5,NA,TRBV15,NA,TGTGCCACCAGCAGAGATTACGGGAGCGGTGAGACCCAGTACTTC,CATSRDYGSGETQYF
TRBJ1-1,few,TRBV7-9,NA,TGTGCCAGCATCGTCAAGGGGCCAGGCTCTGAAGCTTTCTTT,CASIVKGPGSEAFF
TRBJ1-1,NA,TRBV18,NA,TGTGCCAGCTCACCACAAGGGGTACAGGGAAGGGCTGAAGCTTTCTTT,CASSPQGVQGRAEAFF
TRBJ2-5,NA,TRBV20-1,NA,TGCAGTGCCGAACCTAAGGAGACCCAGTACTTC,CSAEPKETQYF
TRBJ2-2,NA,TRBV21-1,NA,TGTGCCAGCAGCAAATACAAGGAGAAGCTGTTTTTT,CASSKYKEKLFF
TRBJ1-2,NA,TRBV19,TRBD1,TGTGCCAGTAGTATCCTACGACAGGGAGGAACGATCTACTATGGCTACACCTTC,CASSILRQGGTIYYGYTF
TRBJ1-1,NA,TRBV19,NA,TGTGCCAGTAGGGGGGACACTATGAACACTGAAGCTTTCTTT,CASRGDTMNTEAFF
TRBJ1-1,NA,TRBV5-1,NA,TGCGCCAGCAGCGTGGGGTGGGGGGAGAACACTGAAGCTTTCTTT,CASSVGWGENTEAFF
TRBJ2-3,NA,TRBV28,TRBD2,TGTGCCAGCAGCCCCTTCGGGGGGGGCCTTAGCACAGATACGCAGTATTTT,CASSPFGGGLSTDTQYF
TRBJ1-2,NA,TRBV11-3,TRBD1,TGTGCCAGCAGCAATACAGGGGGCGACTATGGCTACACCTTC,CASSNTGGDYGYTF
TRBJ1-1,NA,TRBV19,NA,TGTGCCAGTATCGAGAGAAGAATGAACACTGAAGCTTTCTTT,CASIERRMNTEAFF
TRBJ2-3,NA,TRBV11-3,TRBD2,TGTGCCAGCAGTTCCGGACTAGCGGGGACTTACACAGATACGCAGTATTTT,CASSSGLAGTYTDTQYF
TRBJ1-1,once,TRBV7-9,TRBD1,TGTGCCAGCAGCTTAGCGAGGACAGGGCCTTTCTTT,CASSLARTGPFF
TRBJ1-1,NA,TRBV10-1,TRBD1,TGCGCCAGCAGTGAGTCAGGACAGGGCCGAGCTTTCTTT,CASSESGQGRAFF
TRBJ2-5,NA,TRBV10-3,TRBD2,TGTGCCATCAGTGACGTGGCTAGCGGTGACTTCCAAGAGACCCAGTACTTC,CAISDVASGDFQETQYF
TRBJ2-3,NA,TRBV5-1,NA,TGCGCCAGCAGCTTGGGAGGGTCGGGGGCAGATACGCAGTATTTT,CASSLGGSGADTQYF
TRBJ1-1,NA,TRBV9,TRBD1,TGTGCCAGCAGCGTAGAGGGGGCTGCAGCTTTCTTT,CASSVEGAAAFF
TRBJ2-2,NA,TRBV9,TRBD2,TGTGCCAGCAGCGGAAGAGCGGGAGTGGGAACCGGGGAGCTGTTTTTT,CASSGRAGVGTGELFF
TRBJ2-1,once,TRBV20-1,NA,TGCAGTGCTAGTCACCCGGACAAGCAGTTCTTC,CSASHPDKQFF
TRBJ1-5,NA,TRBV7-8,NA,TGTGCCAGCAGCTCACAGCGGGAGGGCAATCAGCCCCAGCATTTT,CASSSQREGNQPQHF
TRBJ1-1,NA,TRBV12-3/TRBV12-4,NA,TGTGCCAGCAGTGAGCGATCGGGGACTGAAGCTTTCTTT,CASSERSGTEAFF
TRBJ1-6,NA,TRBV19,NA,TGTGCCAGTAGTATGTCTCTCGCGAGTTCACCCCTCCACTTT,CASSMSLASSPLHF